This TCR beta chain originates from a study of T cell responses to AZD1222 COVID-19 vaccine. Study at large: Second doses at about 4 or about 12 weeks were pooled.

The ends were cut back, 5 bases at V and 0 bases at J, with 17 bases in the middle. Per germline, CDR1 MNHEY and CDR2 SVGEGT. The CDR3 has 16 residues. Overall study findings and caveats: Repertoires in all cases were sampled only once the peak T cell response had passed.

The table came from immunoSEQ multiplex PCR; TCRdb's copy has only in-frame clones and leaves some out. There are 55,000 to 85,000 clones in the sample; roughly 84% occur only once, and 9.8% lies in the top ten. As regards this clone: The antigen is not known.

The sequence was collected from an adult in good health. The sample consisted of peripheral blood, taken on day 0 of AZD1222 vaccination. The V gene is TRBV6-2 or TRBV6-3, the J gene TRBJ2-7, with D tentatively TRBD1 or TRBD2 (5 bases each). CDR3: CASSAAGTDASYEQYF. CDR3 coding DNA: TGTGCCAGCAGTGCAGCCGGGACCGACGCCTCCTACGAGCAGTACTTC.